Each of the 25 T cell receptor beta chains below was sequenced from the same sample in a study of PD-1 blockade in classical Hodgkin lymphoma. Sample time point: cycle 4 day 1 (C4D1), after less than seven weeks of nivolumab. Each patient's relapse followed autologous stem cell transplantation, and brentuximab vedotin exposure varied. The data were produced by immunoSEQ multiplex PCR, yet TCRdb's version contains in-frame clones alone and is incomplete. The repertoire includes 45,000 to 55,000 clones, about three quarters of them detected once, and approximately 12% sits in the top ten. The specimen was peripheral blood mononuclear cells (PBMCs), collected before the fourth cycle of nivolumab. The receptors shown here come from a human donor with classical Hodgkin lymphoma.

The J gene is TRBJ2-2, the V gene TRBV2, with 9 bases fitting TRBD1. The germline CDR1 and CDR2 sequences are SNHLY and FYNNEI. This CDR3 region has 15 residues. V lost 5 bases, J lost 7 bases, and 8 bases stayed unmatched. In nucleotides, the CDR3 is TGTGCCAGCAGTCCTGGACAGGGGTTCGGCGGGGAGCTGTTTTTT. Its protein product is CASSPGQGFGGELFF.

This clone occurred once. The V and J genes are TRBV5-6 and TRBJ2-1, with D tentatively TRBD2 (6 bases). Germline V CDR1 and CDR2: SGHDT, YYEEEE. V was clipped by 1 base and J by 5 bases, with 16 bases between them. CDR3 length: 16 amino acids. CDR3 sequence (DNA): TGTGCCAGCAGCTTGTTAGCGGACTACCTAAACAATGAGCAGTTCTTC. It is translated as CASSLLADYLNNEQFF.

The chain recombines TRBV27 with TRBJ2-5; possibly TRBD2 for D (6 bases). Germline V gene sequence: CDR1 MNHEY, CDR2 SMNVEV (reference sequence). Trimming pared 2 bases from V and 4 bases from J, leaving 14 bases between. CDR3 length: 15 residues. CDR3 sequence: CASSLEAGWGETQYF. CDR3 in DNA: TGTGCCAGCAGTTTAGAAGCGGGTTGGGGAGAGACCCAGTACTTC.

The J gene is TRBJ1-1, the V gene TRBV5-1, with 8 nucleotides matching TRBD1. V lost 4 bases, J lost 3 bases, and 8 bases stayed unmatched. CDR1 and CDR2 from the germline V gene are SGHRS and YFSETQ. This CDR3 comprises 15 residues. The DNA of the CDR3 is TGCGCCAGCAGCAAACGACAGGGGTGGGACACTGAAGCTTTCTTT. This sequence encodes CASSKRQGWDTEAFF.

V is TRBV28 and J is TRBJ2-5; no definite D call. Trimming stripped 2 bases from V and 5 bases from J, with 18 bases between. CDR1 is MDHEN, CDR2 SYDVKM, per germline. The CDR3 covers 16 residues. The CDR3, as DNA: TGTGCCAGCAGTTTAGAGGCAGGACGGGCTTTTGAGACCCAGTACTTC. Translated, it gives CASSLEAGRAFETQYF.

The CDR3 DNA is TGTGCCAGCAGCTCGACTAGCGGGAGGCCTCGCGTCACAGATACGCAGTATTTT. Residues: CASSSTSGRPRVTDTQYF. V gene TRBV7-9 combines with J gene TRBJ2-3, with 13 nucleotides matching TRBD2. The CDR3 runs to 18 residues. Looked up from germline, CDR1 is SEHNR and CDR2 is FQNEAQ (reference sequence). V lost 4 bases, J lost 2 bases, and 9 bases stayed unmatched.

The CDR3 DNA reads TGTGCCAGCAGCTGGGGACTAGCGGGCTACAATGAGCAGTTCTTC. Protein product: CASSWGLAGYNEQFF. The rearrangement joins TRBV5-6 to TRBJ2-1, with 12 positions matching TRBD2. In germline, CDR1 is SGHDT, CDR2 YYEEEE. The CDR3 spans 15 residues. V was clipped by 3 bases and J by 3 bases; unmatched bases: 1. Full variable domain (outside the CDR3, taken from reference TRBV5-6 and TRBJ2-1): DAGVTQSPTHLIKTRGQQVTLRCSPKSGHDTVSWYQQALGQGPQFIFQYYEEEERQRGNFPDRFSGHQFPNYSSELNVNALLLGDSALYLCASSWGLAGYNEQFFGPGTRLTVL.

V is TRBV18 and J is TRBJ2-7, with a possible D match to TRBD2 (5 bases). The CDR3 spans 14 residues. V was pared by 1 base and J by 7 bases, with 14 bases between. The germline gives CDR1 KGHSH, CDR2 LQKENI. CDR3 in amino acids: CASSPQGGPGEQYF. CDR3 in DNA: TGTGCCAGCTCACCACAAGGCGGACCGGGGGAGCAGTACTTC.

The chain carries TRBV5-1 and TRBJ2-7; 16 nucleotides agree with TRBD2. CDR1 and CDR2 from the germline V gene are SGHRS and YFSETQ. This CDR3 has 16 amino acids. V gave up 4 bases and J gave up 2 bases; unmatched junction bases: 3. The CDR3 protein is CASSMGLAGGPYEQYF. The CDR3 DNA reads TGCGCCAGCAGCATGGGACTAGCGGGAGGGCCCTACGAGCAGTACTTC.

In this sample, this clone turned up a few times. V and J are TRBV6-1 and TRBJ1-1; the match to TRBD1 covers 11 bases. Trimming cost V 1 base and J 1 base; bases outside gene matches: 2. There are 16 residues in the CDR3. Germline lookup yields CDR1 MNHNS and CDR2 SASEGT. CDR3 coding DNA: TGTGCCAGCAGTGAAGGGGGGACAGGGGGGAACACTGAAGCTTTCTTT. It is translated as CASSEGGTGGNTEAFF.

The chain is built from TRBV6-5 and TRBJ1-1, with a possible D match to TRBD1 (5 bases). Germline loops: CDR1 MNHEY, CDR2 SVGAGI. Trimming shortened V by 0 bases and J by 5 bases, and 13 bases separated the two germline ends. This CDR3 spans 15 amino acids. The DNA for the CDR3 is TGTGCCAGCAGTTACTCGGCGGGGGGTAGAACTGAAGCTTTCTTT. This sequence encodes CASSYSAGGRTEAFF.

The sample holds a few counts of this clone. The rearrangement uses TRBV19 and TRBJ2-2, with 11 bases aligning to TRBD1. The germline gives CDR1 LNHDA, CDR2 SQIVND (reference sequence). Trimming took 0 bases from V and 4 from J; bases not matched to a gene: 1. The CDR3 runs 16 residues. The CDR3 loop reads CASSIEDRGLTGELFF. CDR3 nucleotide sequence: TGTGCCAGTAGTATAGAGGACAGGGGGCTCACCGGGGAGCTGTTTTTT.

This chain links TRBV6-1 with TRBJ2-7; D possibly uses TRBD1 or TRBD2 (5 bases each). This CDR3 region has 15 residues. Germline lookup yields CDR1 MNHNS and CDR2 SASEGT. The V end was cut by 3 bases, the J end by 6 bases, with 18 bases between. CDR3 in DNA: TGTGCCAGCAGTGATGGGTTCGTAGGGACCTCCGAGCAGTACTTC. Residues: CASSDGFVGTSEQYF.

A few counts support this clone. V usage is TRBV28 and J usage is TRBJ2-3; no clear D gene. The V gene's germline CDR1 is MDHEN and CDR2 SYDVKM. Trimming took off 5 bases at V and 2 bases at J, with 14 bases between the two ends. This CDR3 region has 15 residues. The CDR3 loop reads CASSPPEAHTDTQYF. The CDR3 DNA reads TGTGCCAGCAGTCCGCCCGAGGCCCACACAGATACGCAGTATTTT.

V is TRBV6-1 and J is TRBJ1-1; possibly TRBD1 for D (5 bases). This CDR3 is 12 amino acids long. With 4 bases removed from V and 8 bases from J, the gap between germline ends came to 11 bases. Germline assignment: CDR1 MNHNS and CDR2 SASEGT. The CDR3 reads CASSVGGSEAFF. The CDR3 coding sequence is TGTGCCAGCAGTGTGGGGGGGTCGGAAGCTTTCTTT.

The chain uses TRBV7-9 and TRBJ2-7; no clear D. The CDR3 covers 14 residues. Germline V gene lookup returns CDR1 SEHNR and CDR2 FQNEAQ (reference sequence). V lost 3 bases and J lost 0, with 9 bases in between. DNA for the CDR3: TGTGCCAGCAGCTTCACATCGAGCTCCTACGAGCAGTACTTC. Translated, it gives CASSFTSSSYEQYF. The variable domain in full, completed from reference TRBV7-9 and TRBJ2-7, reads DTGVSQNPRHKITKRGQNVTFRCDPISEHNRLYWYRQTLGQGPEFLTYFQNEAQLEKSRLLSDRFSAERPKGSFSTLEIQRTEQGDSAMYLCASSFTSSSYEQYFGPGTRLTVT.

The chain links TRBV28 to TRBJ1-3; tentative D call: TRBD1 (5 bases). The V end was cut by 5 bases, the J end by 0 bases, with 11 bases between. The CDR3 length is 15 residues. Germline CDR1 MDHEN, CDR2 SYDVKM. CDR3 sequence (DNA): TGTGCCAGCAGTCCGCCCGGGGGCTCTGGAAACACCATATATTTT. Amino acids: CASSPPGGSGNTIYF.

Here the CDR3 DNA reads TGTGCCAGCAGACTACCGGGAGGACGAGGTGAGCAGTTCTTC. Its protein product is CASRLPGGRGEQFF. The genes are TRBV6-5 and TRBJ2-1, with 7 bases lining up with TRBD2. Trimming at V came to 6 bases and at J to 9 bases, leaving 11 bases not matched to a gene. The CDR3 extends over 14 amino acids. CDR1 MNHEY and CDR2 SVGAGI come from the germline V gene.

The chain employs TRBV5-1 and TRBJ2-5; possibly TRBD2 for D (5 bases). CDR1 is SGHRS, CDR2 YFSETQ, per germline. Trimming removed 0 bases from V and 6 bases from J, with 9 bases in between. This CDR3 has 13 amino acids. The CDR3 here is CASSLEPGKTQYF. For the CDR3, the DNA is TGCGCCAGCAGCTTGGAACCGGGGAAGACCCAGTACTTC.

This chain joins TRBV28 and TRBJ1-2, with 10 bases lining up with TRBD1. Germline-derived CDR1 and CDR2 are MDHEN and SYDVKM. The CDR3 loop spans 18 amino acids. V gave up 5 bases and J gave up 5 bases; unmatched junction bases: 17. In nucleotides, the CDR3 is TGTGCCAGCAGTCCAGATCGGGGGGGGACAGGGGATCGGTATGGCTACACCTTC. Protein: CASSPDRGGTGDRYGYTF.

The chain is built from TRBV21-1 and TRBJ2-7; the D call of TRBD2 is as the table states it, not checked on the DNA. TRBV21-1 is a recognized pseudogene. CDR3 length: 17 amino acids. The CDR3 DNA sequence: TGTGCCAGCAGCAAACCCGGGGGGGCGGAGGTCTTCTACGAGCAGTACTTC. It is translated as CASSKPGGAEVFYEQYF.

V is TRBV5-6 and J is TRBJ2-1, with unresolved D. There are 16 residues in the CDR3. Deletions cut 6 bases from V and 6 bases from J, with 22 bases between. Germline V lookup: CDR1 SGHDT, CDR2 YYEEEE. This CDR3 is CASTIGRRLEGNEQFF. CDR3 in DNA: TGTGCCAGCACCATCGGAAGGCGTCTAGAAGGCAATGAGCAGTTCTTC. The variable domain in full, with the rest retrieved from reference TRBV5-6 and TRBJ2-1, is DAGVTQSPTHLIKTRGQQVTLRCSPKSGHDTVSWYQQALGQGPQFIFQYYEEEERQRGNFPDRFSGHQFPNYSSELNVNALLLGDSALYLCASTIGRRLEGNEQFFGPGTRLTVL.

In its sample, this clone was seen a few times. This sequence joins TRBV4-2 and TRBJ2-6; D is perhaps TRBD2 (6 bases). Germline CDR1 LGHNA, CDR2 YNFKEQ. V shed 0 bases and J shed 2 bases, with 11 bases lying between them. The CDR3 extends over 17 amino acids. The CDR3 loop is CASSQDRTKTGANVLTF. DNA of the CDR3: TGTGCCAGCAGCCAAGACCGGACTAAGACTGGGGCCAACGTCCTGACTTTC.

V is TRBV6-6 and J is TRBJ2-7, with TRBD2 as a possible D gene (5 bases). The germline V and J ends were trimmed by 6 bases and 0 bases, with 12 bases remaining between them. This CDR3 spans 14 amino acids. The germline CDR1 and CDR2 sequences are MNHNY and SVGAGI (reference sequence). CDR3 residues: CASRRFRDSYEQYF. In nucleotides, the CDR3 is TGTGCCAGCAGAAGATTCCGGGACTCCTACGAGCAGTACTTC.

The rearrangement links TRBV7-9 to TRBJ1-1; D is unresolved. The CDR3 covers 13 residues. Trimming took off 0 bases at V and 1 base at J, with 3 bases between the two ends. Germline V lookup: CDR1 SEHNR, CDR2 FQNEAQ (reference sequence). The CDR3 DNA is TGTGCCAGCAGCTTAGCTAGGAACACTGAAGCTTTCTTT. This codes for CASSLARNTEAFF.